This record concerns one T cell receptor (beta chain) sequence. The sample belongs to a study of CD8+ T cells in alopecia areata. TCR sequencing used cDNA made by reverse transcription of extracted RNA. Sequencing used immunoSEQ multiplex PCR; TCRdb keeps in-frame clones, though not all of them. This sample has 110,000 or so clones, with 55% to 65% found just once. The sequencing input was CD4+ T cells sorted from blood. The clonotype originates from a human donor in good health.

The CDR3, as DNA: TGTGCCTGGAGTGCGGGGCGAGGTGGCTACACCTTC. Protein sequence: CAWSAGRGGYTF. The chain recombines TRBV30 with TRBJ1-2, with D possibly TRBD1 on 5 matching bases. This CDR3 comprises 12 residues. V lost 1 base and J lost 7, with 10 bases in between. The germline V gene encodes CDR1 GTSNPN and CDR2 SVGIG (reference sequence).